This T cell receptor beta chain appears in the sequencing data of a study of Graves' ophthalmopathy and Graves' hyperthyroidism. General study findings and limits: Sensitivity of over 60% and specificity of 72% to 80% were achieved by the model that predicted ophthalmopathy progression. Most expanded clonotypes from thyroid (those above 0.001 frequency) were also found in blood.

Other autoimmune diseases, uncontrolled infections, pregnancy or lactation led to the exclusion of patients. As the starting material, approximately 10 ml of fresh peripheral blood yielded the PBMCs. Scientists amplified the TCR beta CDR3 regions from RNA transcripts. Following a first-round RT-PCR that used HTBI primers, a second-round multiplex PCR was carried out. TCRdb recomputed calls from the multiplex PCR reads with MiXCR, one row per CDR3 protein. This sample has under 800,000 distinct CDR3 sequences; about a fifth occur once, and the top ten carry approximately 7.7%. Trimming shortened V by 4 bases and J by 1 base, and 13 bases separated the two germline ends. This CDR3 is built from 15 residues. The germline V gene encodes CDR1 SEHNR and CDR2 FQNEAQ (reference sequence). This clonotype was counted at least ten times. Its specificity is unknown.

The rearrangement joins TRBV7-9 to TRBJ1-1, with D perhaps TRBD1 (5 bases). Sequencing used peripheral blood. The sequence came from a woman aged 18 to 35 with stable Graves' hyperthyroidism. Some clones in this sample may be carry-over from other donors' samples. CDR3 nucleotide sequence: TGTGCCAGCAGCTCACCGGGACTCCCGAACACTGAAGCTTTCTTT. The encoded protein is CASSSPGLPNTEAFF.